Listed below are T cell receptor beta chains from one sample, sequenced in a study of blood T cell repertoires in COVID-19. Some clones are missing from TCRdb's copy, which holds only in-frame ones; the method was immunoSEQ multiplex PCR. The sample includes 120,000 or so clones, 81% of them seen just once. The sample was peripheral blood. The receptors originated from a woman between 50 and 59 years old with acute or convalescent COVID-19. CDR3s include the opening cysteine and the closing phenylalanine or tryptophan. D genes are given only for firm matches. For some rows the clone size is stated as once, few or many, or as a class when expanded; others skip it.

CDR3 DNA | CDR3 protein | D gene | V gene | clone size | J gene
TGCAGTGCTAGTCGGGGGGAAGGCTACACCTTC | CSASRGEGYTF | . | TRBV20-1 | . | TRBJ1-2
TGCGCCAGCAGCTTGGCCACGAGGGCTGAAGCTTTCTTT | CASSLATRAEAFF | . | TRBV5-1 | few | TRBJ1-1
TGTGCCAGTAGTAGACAGGGGGCTAACACCGGGGAGCTGTTTTTT | CASSRQGANTGELFF | TRBD1 | TRBV19 | . | TRBJ2-2
TGTGCCAGCAGCTCCGGGGAAATCACAGATACGCAGTATTTT | CASSSGEITDTQYF | . | TRBV7-6 | . | TRBJ2-3
TGCGCCAGCAGTACAGGGGGAGCCAAAAACATTCAGTACTTC | CASSTGGAKNIQYF | TRBD1 | TRBV10-2 | . | TRBJ2-4
TGTGCCAGCAGCCTCGGACAGGGAAGGACTGAAGCTTTCTTT | CASSLGQGRTEAFF | TRBD1 | TRBV7-8 | . | TRBJ1-1
TGTGCCAGTAGTATTATGGCCAGGGGTACCCCAACCTATGGCTACACCTTC | CASSIMARGTPTYGYTF | . | TRBV19 | . | TRBJ1-2
TGTGCCAGCAGCGTGGGAGGACAAACGACCCAAGTGGGGTACTTC | CASSVGGQTTQVGYF | . | TRBV28 | . | TRBJ2-5
TGTGCCATCACGCCTAGCGGGGGTTCCTACAATGAGCAGTTCTTC | CAITPSGGSYNEQFF | TRBD2 | TRBV10-3 | . | TRBJ2-1
TGCGCCAGCAGCTTGTTATCGCAGGGGGTTGACACTGAAGCTTTCTTT | CASSLLSQGVDTEAFF | TRBD1 | TRBV5-1 | . | TRBJ1-1
TGTGCCACCAGCAGAGAAGGGGTCACTGAAGCTTTCTTT | CATSREGVTEAFF | . | TRBV15 | medium-sized | TRBJ1-1
TGTGCCAGCAGTTACTTGGGAGGGTTTAGCAATCAGCCCCAGCATTTT | CASSYLGGFSNQPQHF | . | TRBV6-2/TRBV6-3 | . | TRBJ1-5
TGTGCCAGCAGCTTTGCAGGGAATCCTGGCTACACCTTC | CASSFAGNPGYTF | . | TRBV7-8 | once | TRBJ1-2
TGTGCCAGCAGCCAGGGTGGTCAGGGGTCACCCCTCCACTTT | CASSQGGQGSPLHF | . | TRBV3-1/TRBV3-2 | few | TRBJ1-6
TGTGCCAGCGGAGGAGGTGGTGAGCAGTTCTTC | CASGGGGEQFF | . | TRBV27 | few | TRBJ2-1
TGTGCCAGCAGAGTGACAGGGGGCGTCTCCTACGAGCAGTACTTC | CASRVTGGVSYEQYF | TRBD1 | TRBV28 | . | TRBJ2-7
TGTGCCAGCAGCTCCGGGACAGGGATACAGGAGCAGTACTTC | CASSSGTGIQEQYF | TRBD1 | TRBV5-4 | . | TRBJ2-7
TGTGCCTGGAGTGTGGGGGGGAGCACAGATACGCAGTATTTT | CAWSVGGSTDTQYF | TRBD2 | TRBV30 | . | TRBJ2-3
TGTGCCTGGAACGACGGGGCAGATACGCAGTATTTT | CAWNDGADTQYF | . | TRBV30 | . | TRBJ2-3
TGTGCCAGCAGCGTTGCGGGACTACTCTCCTACGAGCAGTACTTC | CASSVAGLLSYEQYF | TRBD2 | TRBV5-5 | . | TRBJ2-7